Listed here are 30 T cell receptor beta chains from one sample, sequenced in a study of T cell repertoires in aging, cancer and after chemotherapy. TCR beta rearrangements were amplified from peripheral blood genomic DNA. TRB rearrangements spanning V, D and J were amplified using mixed TRB-A/B primers. TCRdb ran MiXCR on the multiplex PCR reads and lists one entry per CDR3 protein. The repertoire holds some 15,000 distinct CDR3 sequences, 40% to 55% seen once, with over 9.5% in the top ten. Sample: blood. These receptors all stem from a human donor in good health.

For this clonotype: At one boundary the junction diverges from the germline segment, which might be a read error. The rearrangement uses TRBV5-4 and TRBJ2-7, with 8 bases that match TRBD1. This CDR3 is 14 amino acids long. CDR1 is SGHNT, CDR2 YYREEE, per germline (reference sequence). This CDR3 reads CAAGLDRGNYGQYF. Here the CDR3 DNA reads TGTGCCGCAGGACTCGACAGGGGAAACTACGGGCAGTACTTC. Combining the CDR3 with reference TRBV5-4 and TRBJ2-7 gives the whole variable domain ETGVTQSPTHLIKTRGQQVTLRCSSQSGHNTVSWYQQALGQGPQFIFQYYREEENGRGNFPPRFSGLQFPNYSSELNVNALELDDSALYLCAAGLDRGNYGQYFGPGTRLTVT.

The chain links TRBV19 to TRBJ2-7; 12 bases line up with TRBD1. There are 15 residues in the CDR3. Germline CDR1 reads LNHDA; CDR2 reads SQIVND (reference sequence). The ends lost 5 bases at V and 5 bases at J; junction bases unmatched: 7. The CDR3: CASSSGTGGENEQYF. The CDR3 nucleotides are TGTGCCAGTAGTTCAGGGACAGGGGGCGAGAACGAGCAGTACTTC.

V gene TRBV30 combines with J gene TRBJ2-7; no reliable D call. V was clipped by 0 bases and J by 3 bases, with 9 bases between them. Per the germline V gene, CDR1 is GTSNPN and CDR2 is SVGIG (reference sequence). The CDR3 covers 13 residues. CDR3 loop: CAWSVGPIYEQYF. As DNA, the CDR3 is TGTGCCTGGAGTGTAGGACCGATCTACGAGCAGTACTTC.

This chain uses TRBV27 with TRBJ2-5, with D possibly being TRBD1 or TRBD2 (6 bases each). Germline CDR1 and CDR2: MNHEY and SMNVEV (reference sequence). Trimming removed 3 bases at V and 1 base at J, with 21 bases between. The CDR3 length is 18 residues. The CDR3 loop reads CASSFGWEGGAGQETQYF. CDR3 coding DNA: TGTGCCAGCAGTTTTGGTTGGGAAGGGGGAGCGGGCCAAGAGACCCAGTACTTC.

CDR3 residues: CASSGGQGAARQETQYF. The CDR3 nucleotides are TGTGCCAGCAGCGGCGGACAGGGGGCTGCGAGGCAAGAGACCCAGTACTTC. The chain has TRBV5-4 and TRBJ2-5, with 11 bases lining up with TRBD1. V shed 4 bases and J 2 bases; nucleotides not matched to a gene: 10. This CDR3 has 17 residues. The V gene's germline CDR1 is SGHNT and CDR2 YYREEE (reference sequence).

The V gene is TRBV19, the J gene TRBJ1-3; 7 positions match TRBD1. The CDR3 loop spans 14 amino acids. J lost 2 bases, V lost 5 bases, and 3 bases had no gene match. Germline V CDR1 and CDR2: LNHDA, SQIVND (reference sequence). The CDR3 nucleotides read TGTGCCAGTAGTCACAGGGGAACTGGAAACACCATATATTTT. Its protein product is CASSHRGTGNTIYF.

The V gene is TRBV19, the J gene TRBJ2-1, with D possibly being TRBD1 or TRBD2 (5 bases each). With 6 bases removed from V and 8 bases from J, the gap between germline ends came to 14 bases. Per germline, CDR1 LNHDA and CDR2 SQIVND (reference sequence). This CDR3 is 13 amino acids long. CDR3 in amino acids: CASSLLGAHEQFF. The CDR3 nucleotides are TGTGCCAGTAGCTTACTCGGGGCGCATGAGCAGTTCTTC. The variable domain in full, with the rest retrieved from reference TRBV19 and TRBJ2-1, is DGGITQSPKYLFRKEGQNVTLSCEQNLNHDAMYWYRQDPGQGLRLIYYSQIVNDFQKGDIAEGYSVSREKKESFPLTVTSAQKNPTAFYLCASSLLGAHEQFFGPGTRLTVL.

This clonotype is categorized as medium-sized (0.01 to 0.1%). The J gene is TRBJ2-5, the V gene TRBV29-1; D not certain. Trimming removed 4 bases at V and 2 bases at J, with 17 bases between. CDR3 length equals 15 residues. Germline loops: CDR1 SQVTM, CDR2 ANQGSEA. DNA of the CDR3: TGCAGCGTTGTGGCAGCCGGCGTTGGGCAAGAGACCCAGTACTTC. It translates to CSVVAAGVGQETQYF.

The chain uses TRBV6-4 and TRBJ2-3; the D gene could be TRBD1 or TRBD2 (6 bases each). Deletions cut 4 bases from V and 5 bases from J, with 16 bases between. Per the germline V gene, CDR1 is MRHNA and CDR2 is SNTAGT. The CDR3 contains 15 residues. Here the CDR3 DNA reads TGTGCCAGCAGTGCGGGGGCCACAGGCGGAGATACGCAGTATTTT. Its protein is CASSAGATGGDTQYF.

This clonotype has just a few counts. The chain employs TRBV6-4 and TRBJ2-1, with D unclear. CDR3 length: 13 residues. V was trimmed by 3 bases and J by 5 bases, leaving 8 bases between them. Germline V gene data show CDR1 as MRHNA and CDR2 as SNTAGT. This chain's CDR3 is CASSDGDNNEQFF. CDR3 DNA sequence: TGTGCCAGCAGTGATGGAGACAACAATGAGCAGTTCTTC.

This chain links TRBV19 with TRBJ2-7; D remains unclear. The CDR3 has 10 amino acids. CDR1 is LNHDA, CDR2 SQIVND, per germline (reference sequence). V dropped 11 bases and J dropped 0 bases, with 5 bases sitting between them. The CDR3 spells CAPFSYEQYF. As DNA, the CDR3 is TGTGCCCCTTTCTCCTACGAGCAGTACTTC.

CDR3 sequence (DNA): TGTGCCAGCAGCTTAGGTCGAGCGAGTGAGACCCAGTACTTC. Residues: CASSLGRASETQYF. The gene calls are TRBV7-4 and TRBJ2-5; unclear D gene. The germline CDR1 and CDR2 sequences are SGHVT and SQSDAQ. The length of the CDR3 is 14 residues. Trimming took 1 base from V and 5 from J, leaving 11 bases between them.

J is TRBJ2-4 and V is TRBV18, with unresolved D. Trimming removed 8 bases from V and 0 bases from J, with 14 bases in between. The CDR3 contains 15 residues. CDR1 is KGHSH and CDR2 is LQKENI in the germline V gene. CDR3 amino acids: CASRGSIIAKNIQYF. CDR3 nucleotides: TGTGCCAGCCGAGGATCGATAATAGCCAAAAACATTCAGTACTTC. Complete variable domain (other parts from reference TRBV18 and TRBJ2-4): NAGVMQNPRHLVRRRGQEARLRCSPMKGHSHVYWYRQLPEEGLKFMVYLQKENIIDESGMPKERFSAEFPKEGPSILRIQQVVRGDSAAYFCASRGSIIAKNIQYFGAGTRLSVL.

V usage is TRBV29-1 and J usage is TRBJ2-3; 8 bases map to TRBD2. This CDR3 region has 16 residues. Germline V lookup: CDR1 SQVTM, CDR2 ANQGSEA. Trimming took 7 bases from V and 5 from J; bases not matched to a gene: 17. The CDR3 nucleotides are TGCAGCGCTCCCCCTTTATTGGGGACTAGTATAGATACGCAGTATTTT. It specifies CSAPPLLGTSIDTQYF.

This clonotype has only a few counts. V is TRBV5-7 and J is TRBJ2-7, with D maybe TRBD2 (5 bases). TRBV5-7 falls under the ORF class, with uncertain function. Trimming cost V 2 bases and J 3 bases, with 12 bases left between them. The CDR3 is 14 amino acids. The CDR3: CASSFRGHGYEQYF. CDR3 sequence (DNA): TGTGCCAGCAGCTTCAGAGGGCACGGCTACGAGCAGTACTTC.

The rearrangement uses TRBV5-4 and TRBJ2-3; 7 bases are shared with TRBD2. Germline CDR1 and CDR2: SGHNT and YYREEE (reference sequence). The CDR3 is 15 residues long. Unmatched junction bases numbered 8, after V lost 2 bases and J lost 5 bases. CDR3 in DNA: TGTGCCAGCAGCTTAGTGGCTAGCGGTCGAGATACGCAGTATTTT. Translation gives CASSLVASGRDTQYF.

This clonotype appeared a few times. The V gene is TRBV6-5, the J gene TRBJ2-4; TRBD2 matches 8 bases. Per germline, CDR1 MNHEY and CDR2 SVGAGI. The CDR3 contains 16 residues. V was pared by 2 bases and J by 1 base, with 4 bases of the junction left unmatched. CDR3 sequence: CASSYGSSGAKNIQYF. The CDR3 bases are TGTGCCAGCAGTTACGGGTCTAGCGGGGCCAAAAACATTCAGTACTTC.

The J gene is TRBJ2-2, the V gene TRBV6-2 or TRBV6-3; the match to TRBD1 covers 9 bases. V dropped 2 bases and J dropped 6; count of bases not matched to a gene: 1. In germline, CDR1 is MNHEY, CDR2 SVGEGT. The CDR3 has 14 amino acids. The CDR3 sequence: CASSYGQGPGELFF. CDR3 DNA sequence: TGTGCCAGCAGTTACGGACAGGGGCCCGGGGAGCTGTTTTTT.

This chain links TRBV6-1 with TRBJ2-3, with D unclear. In germline, CDR1 is MNHNS, CDR2 SASEGT. The CDR3 has 12 residues. The ends were cut back, 5 bases at V and 4 bases at J, with 7 bases in the middle. CDR3 sequence: CASSWSSDTQYF. The CDR3 DNA follows: TGTGCCAGCAGTTGGTCGTCAGATACGCAGTATTTT.

The J gene is TRBJ2-7, the V gene TRBV12-3 or TRBV12-4, with TRBD2 matching over 12 bases. Trimming cost V 5 bases and J 4 bases; bases outside gene matches: 9. This CDR3 comprises 16 residues. The CDR3 loop is CASSPGLAGQFYEQYF. The DNA of the CDR3 is TGTGCCAGCAGTCCAGGACTAGCGGGGCAGTTTTACGAGCAGTACTTC.

This clonotype is medium-sized (0.01 to 0.1%) by share. The gene calls are TRBV29-1 and TRBJ2-7; D tentatively fits TRBD1 or TRBD2 (6 bases each). Germline CDR1 SQVTM, CDR2 ANQGSEA. V lost 7 bases, J lost 0 bases, and 13 bases lay in between. The CDR3 contains 13 residues. CDR3 bases: TGCAGCGCCCGCGGGGACACCTCCTACGAGCAGTACTTC. Amino acid sequence: CSARGDTSYEQYF.

This clonotype was counted between two and nine times. The CDR3 protein is CASSGQGGTYEQYF. In DNA form, the CDR3 reads TGTGCCAGCAGCGGACAGGGAGGAACCTACGAGCAGTACTTC. The chain recombines TRBV5-6 with TRBJ2-7; 8 nucleotides match TRBD1. The CDR3 length is 14 residues. Germline CDR1 is SGHDT and CDR2 is YYEEEE. V shed 4 bases, J shed 2 bases, and the junction held 5 bases outside the gene matches.

By proportion, this clonotype is medium-sized. The V and J genes are TRBV29-1 and TRBJ2-3, with 8 bases that match TRBD1. CDR3 length: 14 amino acids. The J segment lost 1 base and the V segment lost 8 bases, leaving 8 bases of the junction unmatched. From germline, CDR1 is SQVTM and CDR2 ANQGSEA. CDR3 protein: CSFGQGGGTDTQYF. CDR3 nucleotide sequence: TGCAGCTTCGGACAGGGCGGGGGCACAGATACGCAGTATTTT.

By sample share, this clonotype is medium-sized. The chain links TRBV29-1 to TRBJ2-7; TRBD1 is a possible D gene (6 bases). Germline values: CDR1 SQVTM, CDR2 ANQGSEA. The CDR3 length is 12 residues. The V gene lost 3 bases and the J gene lost 0 bases, with 6 bases spanning the gap. CDR3 sequence reads: CSVEDSSYEQYF. CDR3 bases: TGCAGCGTTGAGGACAGCTCCTACGAGCAGTACTTC.

CDR3 residues: CASSDTSGSIGEQYF. The CDR3 DNA sequence: TGTGCCAGCAGCGACACTAGCGGGAGTATCGGCGAGCAGTACTTC. J is TRBJ2-7 and V is TRBV7-6, with 11 bases matching TRBD2. Germline V gene sequence: CDR1 SGHVS, CDR2 FNYEAQ. This CDR3 contains 15 residues. Trimming removed 5 bases from V and 6 bases from J; junction bases left unmatched: 9.

This clonotype was seen a handful of times. The genes are TRBV27 and TRBJ2-7; 7 bases fit TRBD2. Trimming took 8 bases from V and 0 from J; bases not matched to a gene: 4. This CDR3 is built from 13 residues. Germline loops: CDR1 MNHEY, CDR2 SMNVEV (reference sequence). The CDR3 region is CASAASGSYEQYF. The CDR3 DNA reads TGTGCCAGCGCCGCTAGCGGCTCCTACGAGCAGTACTTC.

The J gene is TRBJ2-6, the V gene TRBV6-5; D remains ambiguous. The germline V gene has CDR1 MNHEY and CDR2 SVGAGI. CDR3 length: 16 residues. The ends were cut back, 8 bases at V and 4 bases at J, with 18 bases in the middle. CDR3 in amino acids: CASGLKKSAGANVLTF. As DNA, the CDR3 is TGTGCCAGCGGCCTAAAAAAGTCCGCGGGGGCCAACGTCCTGACTTTC.

This clonotype was detected once. The V call is TRBV5-1, the J call TRBJ1-4, with D perhaps TRBD1 (5 bases). The CDR3 is made up of 15 amino acids. V was cut by 0 bases and J by 6 bases, with 12 bases left in between. The germline V gene encodes CDR1 SGHRS and CDR2 YFSETQ. DNA for the CDR3: TGCGCCAGCAGCTTGGATTTTAGGGACGATGAAAAACTGTTTTTT. Translated: CASSLDFRDDEKLFF.

The chain combines TRBV19 with TRBJ1-1, with TRBD1 matching over 11 bases. This CDR3 is 15 amino acids long. Germline lookup yields CDR1 LNHDA and CDR2 SQIVND (reference sequence). V gave up 5 bases and J gave up 3 bases; unmatched junction bases: 5. The CDR3 is CASSGTGGKHTEAFF. CDR3 DNA sequence: TGTGCCAGTAGTGGGACAGGGGGGAAGCACACTGAAGCTTTCTTT.

This clonotype appeared a few times. The rearrangement joins TRBV6-6 to TRBJ2-7; the match to TRBD2 covers 7 bases. J lost 3 bases, V lost 7 bases, and 12 bases had no gene match. The germline V gene has CDR1 MNHNY and CDR2 SVGAGI (reference sequence). The CDR3 runs 15 residues. The CDR3 DNA is TGTGCCAGCACTAACCCTAGAGGGAGGGGCTACGAGCAGTACTTC. Translation gives CASTNPRGRGYEQYF.